These 8 T cell receptor beta chains share one sample of origin, sequenced in a study of vaccination and CD4 T cells after COVID-19. Their antigens remain unidentified. Treatment of the sample: roughly ten-day PBMC culture with coronavirus spike peptide pools or control peptides (ViraFEST assay). The unexposed donor provided CD4+ T cells, which were taken before the COVID-19 pandemic (2011-2018). The study sequenced cultured CD4+ T cell DNA using the Oncomine TCR Beta short-read assay. TCRdb reprocessed the PCR reads with MiXCR, giving one entry per CDR3 protein. The sample carries 8,500 to 10,000 distinct CDR3 sequences, approximately 62% recorded once. Sequencing was carried out using CD4+ T cells from blood, cultured in vitro. These receptor sequences come from a human donor in good health.

The rearrangement joins TRBV27 to TRBJ1-2, with a possible D match to TRBD1 (5 bases). V was clipped by 6 bases and J by 5 bases, with 16 bases between them. This CDR3 has 14 residues. The V gene's germline CDR1 is MNHEY and CDR2 SMNVEV (reference sequence). CDR3 nucleotides: TGTGCCAGCAGCCGAACAGACAGAAAATATGGCTACACCTTC. Encoded protein: CASSRTDRKYGYTF.

The chain's CDR3 is CASSLDRYTEAFF. The CDR3, as DNA: TGTGCCAGCAGCCTGGACCGATACACTGAAGCTTTCTTT. V usage is TRBV6-1 and J usage is TRBJ1-1; D remains ambiguous. CDR1 is MNHNS, CDR2 SASEGT, per germline. This CDR3 spans 13 amino acids. V dropped 6 bases and J dropped 3 bases, with 11 bases sitting between them.

In this sample, this clonotype turned up a few times. The chain is built from TRBV6-1 and TRBJ2-3, with 8 bases fitting TRBD1. The CDR3 extends over 15 amino acids. The V gene's germline CDR1 is MNHNS and CDR2 SASEGT. With V trimmed by 4 bases and J by 4 bases, 7 bases remained unmatched. In DNA form, the CDR3 reads TGTGCCAGCAGTGGGACAGGGAGGAGCGCAGATACGCAGTATTTT. This gives the protein CASSGTGRSADTQYF.

This chain connects TRBV4-1 to TRBJ2-2, with D possibly being TRBD2 (5 bases). Germline CDR1 MGHRA, CDR2 YSYEKL. This CDR3 comprises 15 residues. V gave up 3 bases and J gave up 5 bases, with 13 bases separating them. DNA for the CDR3: TGCGCCAGCAGCCAGCGGGTGACGGGGACCGGGGAGCTGTTTTTT. Protein sequence: CASSQRVTGTGELFF.

The rearrangement links TRBV7-2 to TRBJ1-3; no clear D. Germline lookup yields CDR1 SGHTA and CDR2 FQGNSA. V was pared by 6 bases and J by 4 bases, with 13 bases between. CDR3 length: 14 residues. The CDR3 region has the DNA TGTGCCAGCAGAGGAGGCCCGAGCGGAAACACCATATATTTT. The encoded protein is CASRGGPSGNTIYF.

This clonotype has only one observation. The rearrangement links TRBV7-6 to TRBJ2-5; perhaps TRBD1 as D (6 bases). The germline gives CDR1 SGHVS, CDR2 FNYEAQ. The CDR3 covers 14 residues. V lost 1 base, J lost 1 base, and 7 bases lay in between. As DNA, the CDR3 is TGTGCCAGCAGCTTAGTGGGGGCCCAAGAGACCCAGTACTTC. Translating it yields CASSLVGAQETQYF.

The CDR3 sequence: CASSQVEGNYGYTF. The CDR3 DNA reads as TGCGCCAGCAGCCAAGTTGAGGGTAACTATGGCTACACCTTC. This chain connects TRBV4-3 to TRBJ1-2; no clear D gene. The CDR3 extends over 14 amino acids. Germline-derived CDR1 and CDR2 are LGHNA and YSLEER. Trimming cost V 1 base and J 1 base, with 7 bases left between them.

V is TRBV5-1 and J is TRBJ2-3; 8 nucleotides line up with TRBD2. With 0 bases clipped from V and 0 bases from J, the junction kept 3 bases outside the gene matches. Per germline, CDR1 SGHRS and CDR2 YFSETQ. The length of the CDR3 is 16 residues. The CDR3 region is CASSLEGGGSTDTQYF. In DNA, the CDR3 is TGCGCCAGCAGCTTGGAGGGCGGGGGGAGCACAGATACGCAGTATTTT.